This T cell receptor beta chain was sequenced during a study of blood T cell repertoires in COVID-19. Whole-study context: Samples of COVID-19 (acute and convalescent) were obtained from the United States, Italy and Spain.

Participants were placed into cohorts based on the clinical history they reported. The authors' processing: How many nucleated cells were present was estimated from reference gene primer amplification. Libraries were prepared by immunoSEQ multiplex PCR; TCRdb keeps only in-frame clonotypes and omits some of them. V and J calls and clone size come straight from that table; D and trimming were deduced from the DNA. The sample has 150,000 to 200,000 clones, roughly 80% seen once. Trimming cost V 4 bases and J 5 bases, with 8 bases left between them. The CDR3 sequence is 12 residues long. Germline lookup yields CDR1 SGHDN and CDR2 FVKESK.

The source of this sequence is a woman aged 40 to 50 with acute COVID-19. The rearrangement links TRBV14 to TRBJ1-1, with D hard to call. Sequencing was carried out using PBMCs or T cells enriched from blood (not recorded which). The CDR3 DNA sequence: TGTGCCAGCAGCCCCACGCGAACTGAAGCTTTCTTT. It codes for CASSPTRTEAFF.